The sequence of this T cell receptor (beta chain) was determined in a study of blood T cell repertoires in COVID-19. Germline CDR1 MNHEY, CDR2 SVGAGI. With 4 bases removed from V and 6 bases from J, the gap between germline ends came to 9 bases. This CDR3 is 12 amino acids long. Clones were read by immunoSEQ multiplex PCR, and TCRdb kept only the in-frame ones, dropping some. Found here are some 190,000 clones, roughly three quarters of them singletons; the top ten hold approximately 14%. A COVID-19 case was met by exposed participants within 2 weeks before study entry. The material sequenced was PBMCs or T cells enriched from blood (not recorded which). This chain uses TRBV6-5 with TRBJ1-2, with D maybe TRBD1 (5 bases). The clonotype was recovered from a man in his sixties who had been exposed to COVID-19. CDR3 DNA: TGTGCCAGCAGTTCAGGGTCGCATGGCTACACCTTC. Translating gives CASSSGSHGYTF.